Each of the 17 T cell receptor beta chains below was sequenced from the same sample in a study of siplizumab effects on memory and regulatory T cells. Only in-frame clones appear in the TCRdb table, and some are missing; sequencing was by immunoSEQ multiplex PCR. This sample carries about 57,000 clones, 83% of them seen once, and the ten largest clones take 3.5% to 4.5%. Sequenced sample: memory CD4+ T cells sorted from blood. These receptors originate from a human donor in good health.

The rearrangement joins TRBV5-6 to TRBJ2-2; tentatively, D is TRBD2 (5 bases). The CDR3 sequence is 15 residues long. Per the germline V gene, CDR1 is SGHDT and CDR2 is YYEEEE. V lost 6 bases, J lost 3 bases, and 15 bases lay in between. The chain's CDR3 is CASMGRQYYTGELFF. For the CDR3, the DNA is TGTGCCAGCATGGGGAGACAATATTACACCGGGGAGCTGTTTTTT.

The chain links TRBV6-1 to TRBJ1-5, with a tentative D call TRBD1 (5 bases). V was clipped by 5 bases and J by 1 base, with 9 bases between them. This CDR3 is 14 amino acids long. CDR1 is MNHNS and CDR2 is SASEGT in the germline V gene. In nucleotides, the CDR3 is TGTGCCAGCAGTCACCGGGACAGCAATCAGCCCCAGCATTTT. Translating it yields CASSHRDSNQPQHF.

The genes are TRBV19 and TRBJ1-5; 7 bases match TRBD1. Germline lookup yields CDR1 LNHDA and CDR2 SQIVND (reference sequence). The V gene end was trimmed by 5 bases and the J gene end by 2 bases; junction bases not matched to a gene: 6. The CDR3 loop spans 15 amino acids. CDR3 sequence reads: CASSQTGVGNQPQHF. The CDR3 bases are TGTGCCAGTAGTCAAACAGGGGTGGGCAATCAGCCCCAGCATTTT.

The gene calls are TRBV6-1 and TRBJ2-4, with 7 bases that match TRBD2. V lost 0 bases to trimming and J lost 7 bases; unmatched junction nucleotides: 6. The germline CDR1 and CDR2 sequences are MNHNS and SASEGT. The CDR3 sequence is 15 residues long. The DNA for the CDR3 is TGTGCCAGCAGTGAAGCCCTGGGAGGGACGAACATTCAGTACTTC. Protein product: CASSEALGGTNIQYF.

The J gene is TRBJ2-1, the V gene TRBV2; 11 nucleotides agree with TRBD2. V shed 6 bases and J 6 bases; nucleotides not matched to a gene: 10. The CDR3 totals 16 residues. Germline assignment: CDR1 SNHLY and CDR2 FYNNEI. The CDR3 loop is CASRPPGTSGPNEQFF. CDR3 coding DNA: TGTGCCAGCAGACCCCCCGGGACTAGCGGCCCCAATGAGCAGTTCTTC.

The rearrangement uses TRBV11-1 and TRBJ2-2, with 7 nucleotides matching TRBD1. The J segment lost 4 bases and the V segment lost 4 bases, leaving 3 bases of the junction unmatched. This CDR3 region has 14 residues. CDR1 is SGHAT, CDR2 FQDESV, per germline (reference sequence). DNA of the CDR3: TGTGCCAGCAGCTGGGACAGAACCACCGGGGAGCTGTTTTTT. Protein: CASSWDRTTGELFF. The full variable domain, completed using reference TRBV11-1 and TRBJ2-2, is EAEVAQSPRYKITEKSQAVAFWCDPISGHATLYWYRQILGQGPELLVQFQDESVVDDSQLPKDRFSAERLKGVDSTLKIQPAELGDSAMYLCASSWDRTTGELFFGEGSRLTVL.

The count of this clone is one. The chain links TRBV27 to TRBJ1-1, with 7 nucleotides matching TRBD1. Germline V lookup: CDR1 MNHEY, CDR2 SMNVEV (reference sequence). The CDR3 spans 15 residues. The trim removed 6 bases at V and 1 base at J, leaving 8 bases unmatched. CDR3 protein: CASRPKGASNTEAFF. CDR3 nucleotide sequence: TGTGCCAGCAGGCCAAAGGGGGCTTCGAACACTGAAGCTTTCTTT.

This chain connects TRBV5-1 to TRBJ2-7; 12 nucleotides match TRBD2. This CDR3 has 15 amino acids. From germline, CDR1 is SGHRS and CDR2 YFSETQ. V was clipped by 4 bases and J by 6 bases; unmatched bases: 8. Here the CDR3 reads CASSEGLAGISEQYF. In DNA, the CDR3 is TGCGCCAGCAGCGAAGGACTAGCGGGAATTAGCGAGCAGTACTTC.

V is TRBV7-6 and J is TRBJ2-5; 12 bases are a match to TRBD2. Trimming removed 4 bases from V and 1 base from J; junction bases left unmatched: 7. This CDR3 spans 17 amino acids. CDR1 SGHVS and CDR2 FNYEAQ come from the germline V gene. For the CDR3, the DNA is TGTGCCAGCAGCTCTAACCTAGCGGGGGGGTTCCAAGAGACCCAGTACTTC. Translating it yields CASSSNLAGGFQETQYF.

The V and J genes are TRBV21-1 and TRBJ2-5. The last part of the DNA fits TRBJ2-7 better; the J call may be wrong. TRBV21-1 corresponds to a pseudogene. The CDR3 consists of 13 residues. In DNA, the CDR3 is TGTGCCTTTGGACGGAAGCCCACCTACGAGCAGTACTTC. Protein product: CAFGRKPTYEQYF.

This rearrangement joins TRBV5-5 to TRBJ2-5, with D perhaps matching TRBD1 (8 bases). CDR1 and CDR2 (germline): SGHKS, YYEKEE (reference sequence). This CDR3 has 16 residues. V was shortened by 3 bases and J by 2 bases, with 17 bases between the two germline ends. The CDR3 nucleotides read TGTGCCAGCAGCTCAGGACAGGGAGGGGGTCAAGAGACCCAGTACTTC. Its translation is CASSSGQGGGQETQYF.

The table lists this clone with a few counts. The CDR3, as DNA: TGTGCCAGCAGTTGGGACAGGGTCGATGAGCAGTTCTTC. Its protein is CASSWDRVDEQFF. This chain joins TRBV6-1 and TRBJ2-1, with 9 bases aligning to TRBD1. Trimming took 5 bases from V and 8 from J; bases not matched to a gene: 4. The germline V gene encodes CDR1 MNHNS and CDR2 SASEGT. The CDR3 is 13 amino acids.

The chain carries TRBV11-2 and TRBJ2-2, with 13 nucleotides matching TRBD2. The germline V gene has CDR1 SGHAT and CDR2 FQNNGV. The CDR3 extends over 15 amino acids. The V gene end was trimmed by 4 bases and the J gene end by 6 bases; junction bases not matched to a gene: 2. The CDR3, as DNA: TGTGCCAGCAGCTACGGACTAGCGGGGGCCGGGGAGCTGTTTTTT. This gives the protein CASSYGLAGAGELFF.

V and J are TRBV27 and TRBJ2-3; the match to TRBD2 covers 10 bases. CDR1 is MNHEY, CDR2 SMNVEV, per germline (reference sequence). The CDR3 totals 16 residues. Trimming cost V 8 bases and J 0 bases; bases outside gene matches: 8. In DNA, the CDR3 is TGTGCCAGCGGGCGACGAGCGGGGGGGAGCACAGATACGCAGTATTTT. The encoded protein is CASGRRAGGSTDTQYF.

The chain links TRBV7-6 to TRBJ2-2; the D gene is possibly TRBD1 (6 bases). V lost 6 bases and J 1 base, leaving 12 bases between the germline ends. In germline, CDR1 is SGHVS, CDR2 FNYEAQ. The CDR3 runs 15 residues. This CDR3 is CASRQTGGNTGELFF. CDR3 nucleotide sequence: TGTGCCAGCAGACAGACAGGAGGGAACACCGGGGAGCTGTTTTTT.

The chain couples TRBV15 to TRBJ2-5; D possibly corresponds to TRBD1 (5 bases). Trimming stripped 1 base from V and 1 base from J, with 7 bases between. CDR3 length: 14 residues. The germline V gene has CDR1 LNHNV and CDR2 YYDKDF (reference sequence). The CDR3 loop is CATSRGRVQETQYF. The CDR3 DNA sequence: TGTGCCACCAGCAGAGGCAGGGTCCAAGAGACCCAGTACTTC.

This clone was counted only a few times. The chain recombines TRBV5-4 with TRBJ2-3; tentatively, D is TRBD2 (6 bases). Between the trimmed V and J ends, which lost 2 bases and 3 bases, there was a span of 16 bases. This CDR3 comprises 16 residues. Germline lookup yields CDR1 SGHNT and CDR2 YYREEE (reference sequence). The CDR3: CASSLPAGRGTDTQYF. CDR3 DNA: TGTGCCAGCAGCTTACCCGCGGGGAGAGGTACAGATACGCAGTATTTT.